This T cell receptor beta chain emerged from a study of naive and memory T cell subsets. General observations from the study: Especially in CD8 cells, naive repertoires contained a few larger clonotypes, possibly CD45RA-re-expressing memory cells.

Two oligonucleotides, mixed equimolar, formed the beta constant-region primer covering TRBC1 and TRBC2. Nested alpha and beta constant-region primers with the SP2 primer drove four PCR rounds on ligated cDNA. TCRdb re-derived calls from the UMI-ligation and nested PCR reads in MiXCR, one entry per CDR3 protein. The profile shows about 150,000 distinct CDR3 sequences, 22% of them singletons. Points on this clonotype: What it binds is not known.

Trimming removed 0 bases at V and 2 bases at J, with 13 bases between. Per the germline V gene, CDR1 is MGHRA and CDR2 is YSYEKL. This CDR3 has 16 residues. This chain links TRBV4-1 with TRBJ2-5; D might be TRBD1 (5 bases). The TCR originated in a human donor in good health. Sample: naive CD4+ T cells from blood. The CDR3 DNA follows: TGCGCCAGCAGCCAAGATCAGGGAAGGTTTCAAGAGACCCAGTACTTC. This sequence encodes CASSQDQGRFQETQYF.